This TCR beta chain appears in the sequencing data of a study of shared clonotypes between healthy human individuals. In the study overall: The study used three CD4 naive, three CD4 memory, two CD8 naive and one CD8 memory plate per donor. Study outcomes and limitations: Deeper or shallower sequencing was expected to change how clonotypes are shared among donors. In this cohort, only blood was sampled, and tissue repertoires likely differ.

It was CD45RO-negative cells, positively selected for CCR7, that made up naive CD8 cells, with terminally differentiated effector memory CD45RA+ cells excluded. The assay was immunoSEQ multiplex PCR, and TCRdb's table has in-frame clones only and misses some. Counted here are millions of clones, approximately 95% occurring once; the ten biggest clones make up about 1.1%. This clone was observed a few times. The antigen remains unidentified. Other nucleotide sequences in the sample specify the same CDR3. Germline-derived CDR1 and CDR2 are SGHRS and YFSETQ. The CDR3 loop spans 14 amino acids. The germline V and J ends were trimmed by 0 bases and 1 base, with 6 bases remaining between them.

The chain is built from TRBV5-1 and TRBJ2-3, with D possibly matching TRBD1 (6 bases). This clonotype was sampled from a man younger than 30 in good health. The sequenced sample consisted of naive CD8+ T cells sorted from blood. CDR3 region: CASSLAGGTDTQYF. CDR3 bases: TGCGCCAGCAGCTTGGCAGGGGGCACAGATACGCAGTATTTT.